This TCR beta chain was recovered during a study of Graves' ophthalmopathy and Graves' hyperthyroidism. Study background: Untreated patients at initial diagnosis provided peripheral blood.

Transcripts of RNA were the source for amplifying TCR beta CDR3 regions. The first-round RT-PCR employed HTBI primers together with the Qiagen OneStep RT-PCR kit. A multiplex PCR was then performed as the second round. TCRdb processed the multiplex PCR reads anew with MiXCR; each CDR3 protein has one entry. The sample shows roughly 420,000 distinct CDR3 sequences, roughly 21% of them seen only once. General study findings and limits: The model predicted progression of ophthalmopathy with a sensitivity of 60% to 71%, and its specificity was about 72%. A model of 13 signatures distinguished ophthalmopathy from stable hyperthyroidism at less than 90% sensitivity and about 80% specificity. Blood also harbored most expanded thyroid clonotypes above 0.001 frequency.

This clonotype was observed many times. Its antigen is as yet unknown. V gave up 1 base and J gave up 0 bases, with 16 bases separating them. The V gene's germline CDR1 is DFQATT and CDR2 SNEGSKA (reference sequence). The CDR3 is 16 amino acids. Sequencing was carried out using peripheral blood. This chain links TRBV20-1 with TRBJ2-7; no firm D call. This clonotype was obtained from a woman under 30 with stable Graves' hyperthyroidism. The CDR3 loop reads CSARAFQRSYSYEQYF. The CDR3 DNA follows: TGCAGTGCTAGAGCCTTTCAGAGGTCCTACTCCTACGAGCAGTACTTC.